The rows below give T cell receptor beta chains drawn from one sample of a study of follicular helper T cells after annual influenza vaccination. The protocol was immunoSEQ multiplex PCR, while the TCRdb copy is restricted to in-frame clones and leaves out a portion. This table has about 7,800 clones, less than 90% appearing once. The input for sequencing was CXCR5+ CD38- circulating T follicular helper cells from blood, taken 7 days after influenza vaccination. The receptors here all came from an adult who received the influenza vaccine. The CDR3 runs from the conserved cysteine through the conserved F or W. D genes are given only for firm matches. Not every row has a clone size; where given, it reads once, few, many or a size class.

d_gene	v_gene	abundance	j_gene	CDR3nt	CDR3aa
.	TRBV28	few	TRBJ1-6	TGTGCCAGCAGGAGTGATCAGGGGTACACTTCACCCCTCCACTTT	CASRSDQGYTSPLHF
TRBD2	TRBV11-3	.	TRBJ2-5	TGTGCCAGCAGCTCTCGGACGGGGGGGGTAGAAGAGACCCAGTACTTC	CASSSRTGGVEETQYF
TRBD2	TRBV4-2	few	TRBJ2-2	TGTGCCAGCAGCCAAGTGGTAGCGGGGGGGCCATACACCGGGGAGCTGTTTTTT	CASSQVVAGGPYTGELFF
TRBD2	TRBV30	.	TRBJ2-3	TGTGCCTGGAGTGTACAGAGCGGGAACACAGATACGCAGTATTTT	CAWSVQSGNTDTQYF
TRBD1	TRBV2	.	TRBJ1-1	TGTGCCAGCAGTGAGGAGCTTGCACAGGGGGCTTTCTTT	CASSEELAQGAFF
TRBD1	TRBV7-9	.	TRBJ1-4	TGTGCCAGCAGCGGGGACAGGGGTGAAAAACTGTTTTTT	CASSGDRGEKLFF
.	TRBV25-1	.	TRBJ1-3	TGTGCCAGCAGTAACAGTCCCTCTGGAAACACCATATATTTT	CASSNSPSGNTIYF
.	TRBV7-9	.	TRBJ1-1	TGTGCCAGCAGCTTACAGTCTTCGGGGGACACTGAAGCTTTCTTT	CASSLQSSGDTEAFF
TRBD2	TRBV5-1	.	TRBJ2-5	TGCGCCAGCAGCTTGGCCGTGGTAGCGGGATCCCAAGAGACCCAGTACTTC	CASSLAVVAGSQETQYF
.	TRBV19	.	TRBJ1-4	TGTGCCAGTAGTATAGAGGTGGATGAAAAACTGTTTTTT	CASSIEVDEKLFF
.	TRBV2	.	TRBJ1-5	TGTGCCAGCAGGGAGGGGTTGGCGGATCAGCCCCAGCATTTT	CASREGLADQPQHF
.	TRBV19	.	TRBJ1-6	TGTGCCAGTAGTATAGGAGGGGAGAGACATAATTCACCCCTCCACTTT	CASSIGGERHNSPLHF
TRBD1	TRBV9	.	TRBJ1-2	TGTGCCAGCAGCGCATACAGGGGAGGGGGGTTCGGTGGCTACACCTTC	CASSAYRGGGFGGYTF
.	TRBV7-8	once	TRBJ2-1	TGTGCCAGCAGCTTAGGGGTGTCGGTCTACAATGAGCAGTTCTTC	CASSLGVSVYNEQFF
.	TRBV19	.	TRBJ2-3	TGTGCCAGTAGTATCAGACAGAGACCTAGCACAGATACGCAGTATTTT	CASSIRQRPSTDTQYF
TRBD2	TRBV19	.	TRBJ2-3	TGTGCCAGTAGTATAGGGCGGGCTAGCGGGGGAACAGATACGCAGTATTTT	CASSIGRASGGTDTQYF
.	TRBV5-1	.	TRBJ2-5	TGCGCCAGCAGCACCGCCTATGGGCAAGAGACCCAGTACTTC	CASSTAYGQETQYF
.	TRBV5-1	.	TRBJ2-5	TGCGCCAGCAGCTTGATCCGGGACCCTAACCTGTACCAAGAGACCCAGTACTTC	CASSLIRDPNLYQETQYF
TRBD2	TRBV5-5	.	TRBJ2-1	TGTGCCAGCAGCTTGGCAACGGGGGGGCCGTACAATGAGCAGTTCTTC	CASSLATGGPYNEQFF
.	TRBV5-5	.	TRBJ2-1	TGTGCCAGCAGCTTCGGAAGGGAAGTGAATGAGCAGTTCTTC	CASSFGREVNEQFF
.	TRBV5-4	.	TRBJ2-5	TGTGCCAGCAGCCCCTGGGGGGGCGAGACCCAGTACTTC	CASSPWGGETQYF
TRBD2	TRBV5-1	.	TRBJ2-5	TGCGCCAGCAGTACTAGCGGGGGGGCTTTACGAGAGACCCAGTACTTC	CASSTSGGALRETQYF
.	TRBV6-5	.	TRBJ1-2	TGTGCCAGCGTTGGAGGGGATTATGGCTACACCTTC	CASVGGDYGYTF
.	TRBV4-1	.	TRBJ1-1	TGCGCCAGCAGCCAAGATACGTACAGGCCGAACACTGAAGCTTTCTTT	CASSQDTYRPNTEAFF
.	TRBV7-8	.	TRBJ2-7	TGTGCCAGCAGCTTAGCGAGGGACATTTCCTACGAGCAGTACTTC	CASSLARDISYEQYF
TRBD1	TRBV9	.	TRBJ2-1	TGTGCCAGCAGCGTACTCCAGGGGGCCGGCGCTAGTGAGCAGTTCTTC	CASSVLQGAGASEQFF
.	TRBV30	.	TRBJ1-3	TGTGCCTGGAGTCAGGGCCCTGGAAACACCATATATTTT	CAWSQGPGNTIYF
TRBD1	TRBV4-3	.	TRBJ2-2	TGCGCCAGCAGCCCCTGGACAGGGGGCGCCGGGGAGCTGTTTTTT	CASSPWTGGAGELFF
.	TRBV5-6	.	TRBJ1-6	TGTGCCAGCAGCTTGGGGGGACGGAATAATTCACCCCTCCACTTT	CASSLGGRNNSPLHF
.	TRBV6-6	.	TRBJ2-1	TGTGCCAGCAGTTACCGTGCGGGCTTTGAGCAGTTCTTC	CASSYRAGFEQFF
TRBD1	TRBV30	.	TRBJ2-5	TGTGCCTGGAGTGGCGGGCGACAGGGGGAAGAGACCCAGTACTTC	CAWSGGRQGEETQYF
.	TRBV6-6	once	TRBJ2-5	TGTGCCAGCAGTTACTCCCAGGAGACCCAGTACTTC	CASSYSQETQYF
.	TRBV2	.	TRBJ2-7	TGTGCCAGCAGTGATGCCCGGGATTGGGGGGAGCAGTACTTC	CASSDARDWGEQYF
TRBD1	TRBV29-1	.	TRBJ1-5	TGCAGCGTCGCGACAGGGTCAAATCAGCCCCAGCATTTT	CSVATGSNQPQHF
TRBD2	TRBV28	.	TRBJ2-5	TGTGCCAGCAGTTCTCCCGGGACTAGCCGAGAGACCCAGTACTTC	CASSSPGTSRETQYF
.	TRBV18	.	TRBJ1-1	TGTGCCAGCTCACCACCGAGTGGGGGGCTGAACACTGAAGCTTTCTTT	CASSPPSGGLNTEAFF
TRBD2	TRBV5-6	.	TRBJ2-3	TGTGCCAGCAGTCTCGGACTAGCTAGCACAGATACGCAGTATTTT	CASSLGLASTDTQYF
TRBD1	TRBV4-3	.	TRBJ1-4	TGCGCCAGCAGCCAGCCCGGGACAGGGAATGAAAAACTGTTTTTT	CASSQPGTGNEKLFF
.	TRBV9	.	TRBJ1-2	TGTGCCAGCAGCCCAAGGCCTTTCGATGGCTACACCTTC	CASSPRPFDGYTF
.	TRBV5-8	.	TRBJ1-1	TGTGCCAGCAGCTTGATCGGATCAGGCGGTGAAGCTTTCTTT	CASSLIGSGGEAFF
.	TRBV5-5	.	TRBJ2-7	TGTGCCAGCAGCAAACACGACAGCTACGAGCAGTACTTC	CASSKHDSYEQYF
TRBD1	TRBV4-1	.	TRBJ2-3	TGCGCCAGCAGCCAGGGTAGAGGGGGCAGGGGCACAGATACGCAGTATTTT	CASSQGRGGRGTDTQYF
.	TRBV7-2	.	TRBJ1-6	TGTGCCAGCAGCGGAGAGTATAATTCACCCCTCCACTTT	CASSGEYNSPLHF
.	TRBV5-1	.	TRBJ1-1	TGCGCCAGCAGCACAGACGGACTGAACACTGAAGCTTTCTTT	CASSTDGLNTEAFF
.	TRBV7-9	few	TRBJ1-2	TGTGCCAGCAGCTTGACAGGCGGCAGCCAGTATGGCTACACCTTC	CASSLTGGSQYGYTF
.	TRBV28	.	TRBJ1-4	TGTGCCAGCAGTTTTCAGGTCGGGCCAGAACTTAATGAAAAACTGTTTTTT	CASSFQVGPELNEKLFF
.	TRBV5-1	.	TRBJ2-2	TGCGCCAGCAGCTTTGAGATCACCGGGGAGCTGTTTTTT	CASSFEITGELFF
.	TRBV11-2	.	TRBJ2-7	TGTGCCAGCAGCCCCGGTGGTAGCTCCTACGAGCAGTACTTC	CASSPGGSSYEQYF
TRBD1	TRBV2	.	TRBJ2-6	TGTGCCAGCAGTCCACAGGGGGCTGGGGCCAACGTCCTGACTTTC	CASSPQGAGANVLTF
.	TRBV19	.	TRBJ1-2	TGTGCCAGTACGCCGGACGACTATGGCTACACCTTC	CASTPDDYGYTF
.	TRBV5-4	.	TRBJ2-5	TGTGCCAGCAGCTTCCCACAGGGGCGGGAGGAGACCCAGTACTTC	CASSFPQGREETQYF
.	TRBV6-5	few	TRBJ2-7	TGTGCCAGCGGCCGGGACCGTACCTTTCGTGAGCAGTACTTC	CASGRDRTFREQYF
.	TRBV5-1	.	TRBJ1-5	TGCGCCAGCAGCCCCGGAGTAGGGACCAATAGCAATCAGCCCCAGCATTTT	CASSPGVGTNSNQPQHF
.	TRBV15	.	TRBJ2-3	TGTGCCACCGCAAACAGAGATACGCAGTATTTT	CATANRDTQYF
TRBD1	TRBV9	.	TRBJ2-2	TGTGCCAGCAGCGCGACAGGGGGCCTTCCTTCCGGGGAGCTGTTTTTT	CASSATGGLPSGELFF